The 9 T cell receptor beta chains below come from one sample, sequenced in a study of blood T cell repertoires in COVID-19. Clones were read by immunoSEQ multiplex PCR, and TCRdb kept only the in-frame ones, dropping some. Of roughly 150,000 clones listed, more than 75% are singletons. The specimen sequenced was peripheral blood. Every receptor here comes from a woman between 65 and 79 years old with COVID-19, enrolled during active disease.

The chain employs TRBV28 and TRBJ1-1, with D unresolved. Germline V gene lookup returns CDR1 MDHEN and CDR2 SYDVKM. The CDR3 runs 14 residues. Trimming shortened V by 0 bases and J by 3 bases, and 8 bases separated the two germline ends. The CDR3 DNA sequence: TGTGCCAGCAGTTTATGGACGAGGCACACTGAAGCTTTCTTT. Protein sequence: CASSLWTRHTEAFF.

V usage is TRBV2 and J usage is TRBJ1-4; possible D gene TRBD1, 5 bases. Germline assignment: CDR1 SNHLY and CDR2 FYNNEI. The CDR3 totals 15 residues. Trimming shortened V by 4 bases and J by 5 bases, and 14 bases separated the two germline ends. CDR3 bases: TGTGCCAGCAGTGCTCGACAGAGAACCAATGAAAAACTGTTTTTT. As protein: CASSARQRTNEKLFF.

V is TRBV25-1 and J is TRBJ1-1, with 8 bases aligning to TRBD1. Trimming at V came to 4 bases and at J to 5 bases, leaving 6 bases not matched to a gene. This CDR3 comprises 14 residues. CDR1 is MGHDK and CDR2 is SYGVNS in the germline V gene. CDR3 sequence: CASSGQQGGTEAFF. CDR3 DNA: TGTGCCAGCAGTGGACAACAGGGGGGGACTGAAGCTTTCTTT.

The gene calls are TRBV28 and TRBJ1-1; 7 bases are shared with TRBD1. Trimming took 8 bases from V and 0 from J; bases not matched to a gene: 12. The CDR3 loop spans 16 amino acids. CDR1 MDHEN and CDR2 SYDVKM come from the germline V gene. CDR3 residues: CASLRQGVFMNTEAFF. As DNA, the CDR3 is TGTGCCAGCCTGCGACAGGGTGTTTTCATGAACACTGAAGCTTTCTTT.

This rearrangement joins TRBV30 to TRBJ1-5; maybe TRBD1 (5 bases). The V gene's germline CDR1 is GTSNPN and CDR2 SVGIG (reference sequence). CDR3 length: 15 residues. The V end was cut by 2 bases, the J end by 3 bases, with 14 bases between. CDR3 in amino acids: CAWSSGGTVNQPQHF. DNA for the CDR3: TGTGCCTGGAGTAGTGGCGGGACCGTCAATCAGCCCCAGCATTTT.

V is TRBV15 and J is TRBJ2-5; tentative D call: TRBD1 (5 bases). This CDR3 is built from 14 residues. Trimming pared 0 bases from V and 4 bases from J, leaving 9 bases between. CDR1 and CDR2 (germline): LNHNV, YYDKDF (reference sequence). CDR3 nucleotide sequence: TGTGCCACCAGCAGAGATCGCAGGGTAGAGACCCAGTACTTC. This codes for CATSRDRRVETQYF.

The genes are TRBV2 and TRBJ1-5; possible D gene TRBD1, 6 bases. This CDR3 is 14 amino acids long. Germline CDR1 SNHLY, CDR2 FYNNEI. V dropped 6 bases and J dropped 2 bases, with 11 bases sitting between them. The CDR3 region has the DNA TGTGCCAGCAGGAGGGACATGGGCAATCAGCCCCAGCATTTT. It translates to CASRRDMGNQPQHF.

The chain links TRBV30 to TRBJ1-6; D may be TRBD1 (6 bases). The CDR3 covers 14 residues. Trimming took off 4 bases at V and 6 bases at J, with 13 bases between the two ends. Germline lookup yields CDR1 GTSNPN and CDR2 SVGIG (reference sequence). CDR3 in amino acids: CAWILQGPNSPLHF. As DNA, the CDR3 is TGTGCCTGGATCTTACAGGGCCCTAATTCACCCCTCCACTTT.

The chain combines TRBV13 with TRBJ2-7, with a possible D match to TRBD1 (5 bases). CDR3 length: 12 amino acids. The germline V gene encodes CDR1 PRHDT and CDR2 FYEKMQ (reference sequence). The V end lost 2 bases, the J end lost 7 bases, and 9 bases lay between the germline ends. The CDR3 coding sequence is TGTGCCAGCAGCTTAACAGGACGGGAGCAGTACTTC. Translated: CASSLTGREQYF.